This TCR beta chain was observed in a study of cytomegalovirus exposure and HLA in healthy donors. Whole-study results and caveats: Earlier analysis looked at TCR beta V segments, and most were productive about 90% or about 30% of the time. Presence/absence analyses assumed roughly uniform sequencing depth across donors, which may not hold.

The CDR3 is made up of 12 amino acids. The V end was cut by 1 base, the J end by 8 bases, with 8 bases between. CDR1 and CDR2 (germline): LGHNA, YNFKEQ. Vbeta (60) and Jbeta (13) primers were used in the PCR. The repertoire was sequenced with immunoSEQ multiplex PCR; TCRdb's copy has only in-frame clones and lacks some. The sample holds some 190,000 clones; around 80% are singletons and the top ten take approximately 1.4%. Donors showed nominal health when sampled, although they likely had unrecorded immune exposures. As regards this clone: Its antigen remains unknown.

The origin of this receptor is a man aged 35-49 years in good health and CMV-seronegative. Material for sequencing was PBMCs. The chain employs TRBV4-2 and TRBJ1-1, with D possibly matching TRBD1 (5 bases). CDR3 in DNA: TGTGCCAGCAGCCAAGGGGGGGGAGAAGCTTTCTTT. Residues: CASSQGGGEAFF.